These 18 T cell receptor beta chains were all obtained from the same sample, sequenced in a study of blood T cells in healthy people across ages. Using a J-beta primer mix together with a sample-barcoded 5' primer, a second PCR was run for about 7 to 12 cycles. TCRdb itself ran the 5' RACE reads through MiXCR, one entry per CDR3 protein. Counted here are over 450,000 distinct CDR3 sequences, around 24% occurring once; the ten biggest clones make up just under 9%. This sample also belongs to another study, concerning T cells of mothers and their children.

The sequencing sample was made of blood. These receptors were obtained from a boy aged 10-17 years in good health.

A few counts support this clonotype. The gene calls are TRBV29-1 and TRBJ2-5, with D tentatively TRBD2 (6 bases). The assigned J gene may be wrong: the sequence end matches TRBJ2-1 better. CDR1 is SQVTM and CDR2 is ANQGSEA in the germline V gene. The CDR3 length is 13 residues. CDR3 bases: TGCAGCGTCTCGGGACCACGGGGGAATGAGCAGTTCTTC. It translates to CSVSGPRGNEQFF.

This chain uses TRBV5-1 with TRBJ2-2; D might be TRBD2 (5 bases). The length of the CDR3 is 13 residues. From germline, CDR1 is SGHRS and CDR2 YFSETQ. V gave up 1 base and J gave up 8 bases, with 9 bases separating them. As DNA, the CDR3 is TGCGCCAGCAGCTTGACGGGATGGGGGGAGCTGTTTTTT. This translates into CASSLTGWGELFF.

The chain couples TRBV20-1 to TRBJ2-3; D is unresolved. This CDR3 spans 17 amino acids. Germline values: CDR1 DFQATT, CDR2 SNEGSKA (reference sequence). Trimming removed 0 bases at V and 0 bases at J, with 16 bases between. The CDR3 region has the DNA TGCAGTGCTAGAGATCCTCTAATAGGGCTTAGCACAGATACGCAGTATTTT. It specifies CSARDPLIGLSTDTQYF.

This clonotype was picked up a small number of times. The genes are TRBV21-1 and TRBJ2-7; TRBD1 reflects the table's D call only, with no check against the DNA. TRBV21-1 is reported as a pseudogene. CDR3 size: 14 residues. The CDR3 coding sequence is TGTGCCAGCAGCAAAGGCCCCTCGTCTCGGGAGCAGTACTTC. Its translation is CASSKGPSSREQYF.

This clonotype was recorded a few times. This chain uses TRBV28 with TRBJ2-7; D may correspond to TRBD1 or TRBD2 (5 bases each). This CDR3 contains 13 residues. The germline V and J ends were trimmed by 3 bases and 6 bases, with 12 bases remaining between them. Germline V gene sequence: CDR1 MDHEN, CDR2 SYDVKM. The CDR3 spells CASSFTWGTEQYF. DNA for the CDR3: TGTGCCAGCAGTTTTACTTGGGGGACCGAGCAGTACTTC.

This rearrangement joins TRBV7-2 to TRBJ2-2; tentative D call: TRBD1 (5 bases). This CDR3 has 14 residues. With 6 bases removed from V and 0 bases from J, the gap between germline ends came to 8 bases. Germline V gives CDR1 SGHTA, CDR2 FQGNSA. The CDR3 region has the DNA TGTGCCAGCAGAAGGACACCGAACACCGGGGAGCTGTTTTTT. Protein sequence: CASRRTPNTGELFF.

This clonotype has more than one count but fewer than ten. The chain links TRBV7-8 to TRBJ2-5, with D perhaps matching TRBD1 (6 bases). Germline V gene lookup returns CDR1 SGHVS and CDR2 FQNEAQ. This CDR3 is 13 amino acids long. The ends were cut back, 0 bases at V and 7 bases at J, with 9 bases in the middle. For the CDR3, the DNA is TGTGCCAGCAGCTTAGCACCACAGGGGACCCAGTACTTC. Protein product: CASSLAPQGTQYF.

This clonotype was recorded at least ten times. This rearrangement joins TRBV3-1 to TRBJ1-3; TRBD1 might be the D (5 bases). Germline-derived CDR1 and CDR2 are LGHDT and YNNKEL (reference sequence). V gave up 2 bases and J gave up 0 bases, with 8 bases separating them. The CDR3 covers 15 residues. The CDR3 region has the DNA TGTGCCAGCAGCCAAAGGGGAAGCTCTGGAAACACCATATATTTT. Translating it yields CASSQRGSSGNTIYF.

The chain employs TRBV7-2 and TRBJ2-4; D not resolved. The V gene's germline CDR1 is SGHTA and CDR2 FQGNSA. The CDR3 is 11 amino acids. V lost 5 bases and J lost 13, with 12 bases in between. In nucleotides, the CDR3 is TGTGCCAGCAGCGACAAATTGATACAGTACTTC. Protein: CASSDKLIQYF.

V gene TRBV20-1 combines with J gene TRBJ1-2; D is uncertain. CDR1 DFQATT and CDR2 SNEGSKA come from the germline V gene (reference sequence). The V gene lost 7 bases and the J gene lost 8 bases, with 17 bases spanning the gap. This CDR3 has 12 residues. CDR3 sequence: CSGTGGDLGYTF. The DNA of the CDR3 is TGCAGTGGGACCGGTGGGGATTTAGGCTACACCTTC.

The table lists this clonotype with a few counts. The chain uses TRBV4-3 and TRBJ2-2, with 8 bases that match TRBD2. The V gene's germline CDR1 is LGHNA and CDR2 YSLEER. The V segment lost 6 bases and the J segment 4 bases; nucleotides outside the gene matches: 4. The CDR3 length is 14 residues. CDR3 region: CASRPAGGTGELFF. The CDR3, as DNA: TGCGCCAGCAGACCGGCGGGGGGCACCGGGGAGCTGTTTTTT.

The chain recombines TRBV6-5 with TRBJ1-1; no reliable D call. The CDR3 has 13 amino acids. Germline V CDR1 and CDR2: MNHEY, SVGAGI. V gave up 0 bases and J gave up 7 bases, with 9 bases separating them. CDR3 region: CASSYSGLREAFF. The CDR3 DNA reads as TGTGCCAGCAGTTACTCTGGGCTGCGTGAAGCTTTCTTT.

This sequence joins TRBV2 and TRBJ1-4; D gene unclear. Germline V gives CDR1 SNHLY, CDR2 FYNNEI. This CDR3 has 12 amino acids. Between the trimmed V and J ends, which lost 7 bases and 6 bases, there was a span of 9 bases. CDR3 in amino acids: CASTGDYEKLFF. DNA of the CDR3: TGTGCCAGCACCGGGGATTATGAAAAACTGTTTTTT.

This clonotype was seen a handful of times. The J gene is TRBJ1-3, the V gene TRBV12-3 or TRBV12-4; D possibly corresponds to TRBD1 (6 bases). The CDR3 contains 15 residues. V was trimmed by 6 bases and J by 0 bases, leaving 12 bases between them. The CDR3 DNA reads as TGTGCCAGCAGACAAGGGACAAACTCTGGAAACACCATATATTTT. The encoded protein is CASRQGTNSGNTIYF.

The sample holds a few counts of this clonotype. The rearrangement uses TRBV6-2 or TRBV6-3 and TRBJ1-1; D remains ambiguous. Germline CDR1 reads MNHEY; CDR2 reads SVGEGT. V lost 5 bases to trimming and J lost 10 bases, with 11 bases between them. CDR3 size: 11 residues. The CDR3 coding sequence is TGTGCCAGCAGTCAGACGGCGAGAGCTTTCTTT. Its translation: CASSQTARAFF.

CDR3 loop: CASSLTGTPTYEQYF. The CDR3 bases are TGTGCCAGTAGTCTTACCGGGACACCGACCTACGAGCAGTACTTC. The J gene is TRBJ2-5, the V gene TRBV19, with D possibly matching TRBD1 (6 bases). The assigned J gene may be wrong: the sequence end matches TRBJ2-7 better. The CDR3 is 15 amino acids. From germline, CDR1 is LNHDA and CDR2 SQIVND (reference sequence).

The chain combines TRBV18 with TRBJ1-2; no reliable D call. The CDR3 has 15 amino acids. Germline-derived CDR1 and CDR2 are KGHSH and LQKENI. Deletions cut 3 bases from V and 0 bases from J, with 11 bases between. The CDR3 DNA sequence: TGTGCCAGCTCACCCCAAGGGCAGACTAACTATGGCTACACCTTC. This sequence encodes CASSPQGQTNYGYTF. The full variable domain, its missing parts supplied by reference TRBV18 and TRBJ1-2, is NAGVMQNPRHLVRRRGQEARLRCSPMKGHSHVYWYRQLPEEGLKFMVYLQKENIIDESGMPKERFSAEFPKEGPSILRIQQVVRGDSAAYFCASSPQGQTNYGYTFGSGTRLTVV.

This clonotype has only one observation. The rearrangement uses TRBV29-1 and TRBJ2-5; 7 bases fit TRBD2. With the DNA end fitting TRBJ2-7 better, the J assignment may be wrong. Germline V gives CDR1 SQVTM, CDR2 ANQGSEA. There are 14 residues in the CDR3. CDR3 DNA: TGCAGCGTTAGCCTGGGGGGGGGAGCCTACGAGCAGTACTTC. As protein: CSVSLGGGAYEQYF.